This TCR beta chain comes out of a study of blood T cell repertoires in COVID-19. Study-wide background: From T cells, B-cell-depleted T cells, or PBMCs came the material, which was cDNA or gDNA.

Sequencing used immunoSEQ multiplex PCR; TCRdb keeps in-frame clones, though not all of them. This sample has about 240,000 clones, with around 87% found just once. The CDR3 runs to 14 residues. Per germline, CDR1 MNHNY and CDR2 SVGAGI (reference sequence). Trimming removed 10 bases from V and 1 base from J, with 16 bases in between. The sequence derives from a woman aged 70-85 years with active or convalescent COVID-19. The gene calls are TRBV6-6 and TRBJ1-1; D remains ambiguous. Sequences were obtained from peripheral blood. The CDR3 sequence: CAILSGLSNTEAFF. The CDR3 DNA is TGTGCCATCTTATCAGGCCTCTCGAACACTGAAGCTTTCTTT.